This T cell receptor (beta chain) appears in the sequencing data of a study of response to subunit inactivated influenza vaccine. Regarding the study as a whole: That few new T cells are recruited by each seasonal influenza vaccination was the authors' suggestion.

The germline V gene encodes CDR1 LGHNA and CDR2 YNFKEQ. The CDR3 spans 16 residues. J lost 6 bases, V lost 2 bases, and 8 bases had no gene match. This clonotype came up a few times. No antigen is known for it. TCRdb passed the RT-PCR reads through MiXCR, listing each CDR3 protein once. Altogether about 520,000 distinct CDR3 sequences are present, 25% being singletons, with the ten largest covering less than 2.5%. The sequencing here drew on CD4+ T cells sorted from PBMCs, taken about 5 days after vaccination. The sequence was obtained from a man aged 45-65 years who received an inactivated influenza vaccine. This chain connects TRBV4-2 to TRBJ2-2, with TRBD1 matching 8 bases. The CDR3 bases are TGTGCCAGCAGCCAACTAGGACAGGGCGCAGCCGGGGAGCTGTTTTTT. This sequence encodes CASSQLGQGAAGELFF.